The rows below give T cell receptor beta chains drawn from one sample of a study of T cells after posttransplantation cyclophosphamide. TCRdb's copy holds only in-frame clones and misses some; the assay was immunoSEQ multiplex PCR. The profile covers 3,000 or so clones, none occurring a single time. Sequencing used PBMCs, obtained after allogeneic stem cell transplant with posttransplant cyclophosphamide. These receptors all stem from a female patient aged 45 to 65 who received an allogeneic stem cell transplant from a related donor, was CMV-positive, and had no GVHD. Part of the T cell pool may stem from the graft donor. CDR3s include the opening cysteine and the closing phenylalanine or tryptophan. The D gene is left open where the match is weak. Not all rows give a size; the values are once, few, many and, for expanded clones, a class.

j_call clone_size v_call cdr3_length d_call cdr3_aa cdr3_nt
TRBJ2-1 many TRBV7-8 14 . CASSTSGEGTEQFF TGTGCCAGCAGCACCTCCGGAGAGGGCACTGAGCAGTTCTTC
TRBJ2-1 medium-sized TRBV10-1 15 . CASSAGTLPPNEQFF TGCGCCAGCAGCGCCGGGACACTACCCCCGAATGAGCAGTTCTTC
TRBJ2-1 many TRBV5-1 16 TRBD2 CASSPGLTGGINEQFF TGCGCCAGCAGCCCAGGACTAACGGGAGGGATCAATGAGCAGTTCTTC
TRBJ2-1 many TRBV7-2 16 TRBD2 CASSRASGSGYNEQFF TGTGCCAGCAGCCGAGCTAGCGGGAGTGGCTACAATGAGCAGTTCTTC
TRBJ2-1 many TRBV9 17 TRBD2 CASSVGLAGGPGNEQFF TGTGCCAGCAGCGTAGGACTAGCGGGAGGGCCGGGCAATGAGCAGTTCTTC
TRBJ2-1 many TRBV11-2 13 . CASSLGQGSEQFF TGTGCCAGCAGCTTAGGTCAGGGCAGTGAGCAGTTCTTC
TRBJ1-1 . TRBV6-5 12 . CASSYGGTEAFF TGTGCCAGCAGTTATGGCGGAACTGAAGCTTTCTTT
TRBJ2-5 few TRBV4-2 17 TRBD2 CASSQDPASGIGETQYF TGTGCCAGCAGCCAAGATCCGGCTAGCGGGATAGGAGAGACCCAGTACTTC
TRBJ2-5 many TRBV5-8 14 TRBD2 CASSSGAGRAVQYF TGTGCCAGCAGCTCAGGCGCGGGGAGGGCGGTCCAGTACTTC
TRBJ1-4 many TRBV12-3/TRBV12-4 16 TRBD1 CASSFRPGGFREKLFF TGTGCCAGCAGTTTTCGCCCAGGGGGCTTTAGGGAAAAACTGTTTTTT
TRBJ2-5 many TRBV19 17 TRBD2 CASSIPRGLAGQETQYF TGTGCCAGTAGTATACCCCGTGGACTAGCGGGACAAGAGACCCAGTACTTC
TRBJ2-1 many TRBV4-2 15 TRBD1 CASSYRYRGGNEQFF TGTGCCAGCAGCTATAGATACAGGGGCGGCAATGAGCAGTTCTTC
TRBJ2-3 medium-sized TRBV5-8 18 . CASSFPGHPHFGTDTQYF TGTGCCAGCAGTTTCCCGGGACACCCGCATTTTGGCACAGATACGCAGTATTTT
TRBJ2-2 many TRBV12-3/TRBV12-4 16 TRBD2 CASSSSGKGSSGELFF TGTGCCAGCAGTTCTAGCGGGAAGGGCTCGTCTGGGGAGCTGTTTTTT
TRBJ2-7 many TRBV6-1 14 . CASSGGGTSYEQYF TGTGCCAGCAGTGGGGGCGGGACTTCCTACGAGCAGTACTTC
TRBJ1-1 many TRBV9 15 . CASSGEGGLWTEAFF TGTGCCAGCAGCGGGGAGGGGGGGCTCTGGACTGAAGCTTTCTTT
TRBJ2-3 many TRBV12-5 14 TRBD1 CASGPDRATDTQYF TGTGCTAGTGGCCCCGACAGGGCCACAGATACGCAGTATTTT
TRBJ2-7 many TRBV6-5 15 TRBD2 CASRSTSGSSYEQYF TGTGCCAGCAGGTCGACTAGCGGGTCTTCCTACGAGCAGTACTTC
TRBJ2-1 medium-sized TRBV10-3 15 . CAISGAGQARDEQFF TGTGCCATCAGTGGAGCGGGACAGGCCAGGGATGAGCAGTTCTTC
TRBJ2-1 medium-sized TRBV12-3/TRBV12-4 11 TRBD1 CASTGDYEQFF TGTGCCAGTACAGGGGATTATGAGCAGTTCTTC
TRBJ1-2 many TRBV7-9 13 . CASSFQGSDGYTF TGTGCCAGCAGCTTCCAGGGATCTGACGGCTACACCTTC
TRBJ1-4 many TRBV4-3 12 . CASSRGNEKLFF TGCGCCAGCAGCAGGGGGAATGAAAAACTGTTTTTT
TRBJ2-3 many TRBV5-4 17 TRBD1 CASSPQGGSPSTDTQYF TGTGCCAGCAGCCCACAGGGGGGTTCCCCTAGCACAGATACGCAGTATTTT
TRBJ2-5 medium-sized TRBV24-1 16 TRBD2 CATSETGLAGQETQYF TGTGCCACCAGTGAAACCGGACTAGCGGGCCAAGAGACCCAGTACTTC
TRBJ1-3 medium-sized TRBV12-3/TRBV12-4 12 . CASSFSGNTIYF TGTGCCAGCAGTTTCAGTGGAAACACCATATATTTT
TRBJ1-1 medium-sized TRBV10-2 11 . CASNSNTEAFF TGCGCCAGCAACTCTAACACTGAAGCTTTCTTT
TRBJ2-7 many TRBV12-5 15 TRBD1 CASGLPGQVPYEQYF TGTGCTAGTGGTTTGCCGGGACAGGTACCTTACGAGCAGTACTTC
TRBJ1-1 many TRBV5-1 15 . CASSLLTGRGTEAFF TGCGCCAGCAGCCTGTTGACAGGTCGAGGAACTGAAGCTTTCTTT
TRBJ1-2 many TRBV15 13 . CATSRDPLYGYTF TGTGCCACCAGCAGAGATCCCCTTTATGGCTACACCTTC
TRBJ2-7 medium-sized TRBV5-4 15 TRBD2 CASSRRLAGAYEQYF TGTGCCAGCAGCCGGCGACTAGCGGGGGCCTACGAGCAGTACTTC
TRBJ2-7 medium-sized TRBV10-3 14 . CAISESSSAYEQYF TGTGCCATCAGTGAGTCGAGTAGCGCCTACGAGCAGTACTTC
TRBJ2-5 many TRBV27 17 . CASSPPPRVRVSETQYF TGTGCCAGCAGTCCCCCCCCGAGGGTGAGGGTGTCCGAGACCCAGTACTTC
TRBJ2-5 many TRBV5-6 17 . CASSLYGRGPGGETQYF TGTGCCAGCAGCTTGTATGGCAGGGGGCCGGGGGGCGAGACCCAGTACTTC
TRBJ1-1 many TRBV11-2 15 . CASSLDRVGGTEAFF TGTGCCAGCAGCTTAGACAGGGTAGGAGGCACTGAAGCTTTCTTT
TRBJ2-5 few TRBV4-1 15 TRBD1 CAICQEQGAWETQYF TGCGCCATCTGCCAAGAACAGGGGGCCTGGGAGACCCAGTACTTC